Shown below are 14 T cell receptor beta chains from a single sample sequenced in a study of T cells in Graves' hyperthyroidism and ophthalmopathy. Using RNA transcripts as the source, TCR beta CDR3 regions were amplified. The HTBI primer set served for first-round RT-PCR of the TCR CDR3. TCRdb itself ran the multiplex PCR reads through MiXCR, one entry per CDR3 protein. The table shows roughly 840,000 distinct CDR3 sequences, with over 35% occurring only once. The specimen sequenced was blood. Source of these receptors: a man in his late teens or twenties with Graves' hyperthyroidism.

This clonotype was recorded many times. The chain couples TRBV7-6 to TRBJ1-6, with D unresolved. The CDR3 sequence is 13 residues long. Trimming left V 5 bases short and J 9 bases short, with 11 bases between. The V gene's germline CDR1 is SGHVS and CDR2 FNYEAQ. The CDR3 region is CASSPVNGSPLHF. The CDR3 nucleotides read TGTGCCAGCAGCCCCGTCAATGGTTCACCCCTCCACTTT. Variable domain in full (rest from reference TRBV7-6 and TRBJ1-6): GAGVSQSPRYKVTKRGQDVALRCDPISGHVSLYWYRQALGQGPEFLTYFNYEAQQDKSGLPNDRFSAERPEGSISTLTIQRTEQRDSAMYRCASSPVNGSPLHFGNGTRLTVT.

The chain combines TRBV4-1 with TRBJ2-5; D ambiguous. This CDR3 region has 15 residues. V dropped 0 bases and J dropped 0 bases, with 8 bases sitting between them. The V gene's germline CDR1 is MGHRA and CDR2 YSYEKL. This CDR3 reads CASSQDLRYQETQYF. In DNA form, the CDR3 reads TGCGCCAGCAGCCAAGATCTAAGGTACCAAGAGACCCAGTACTTC.

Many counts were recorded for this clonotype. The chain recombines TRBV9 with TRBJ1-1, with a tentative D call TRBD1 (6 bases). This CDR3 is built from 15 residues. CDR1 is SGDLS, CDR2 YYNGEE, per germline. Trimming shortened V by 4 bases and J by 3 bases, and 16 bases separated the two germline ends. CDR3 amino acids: CASSLTGGGDTEAFF. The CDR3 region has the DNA TGTGCCAGCAGCCTCACCGGGGGGGGCGACACTGAAGCTTTCTTT.

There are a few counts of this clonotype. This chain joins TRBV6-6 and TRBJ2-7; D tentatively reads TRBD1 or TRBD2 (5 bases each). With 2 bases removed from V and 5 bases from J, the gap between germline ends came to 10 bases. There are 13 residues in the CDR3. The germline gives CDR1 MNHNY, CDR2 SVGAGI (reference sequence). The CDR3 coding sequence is TGTGCCAGCAGTTACGGGGGAGACAACGAGCAGTACTTC. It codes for CASSYGGDNEQYF.

CDR3 region: CASRHPGVHEQYF. CDR3 DNA: TGTGCCAGCAGACACCCGGGAGTGCACGAGCAGTACTTC. V usage is TRBV2 and J usage is TRBJ2-7; D is possibly TRBD2 (6 bases). From germline, CDR1 is SNHLY and CDR2 FYNNEI. The length of the CDR3 is 13 residues. V shed 6 bases and J shed 5 bases, with 14 bases lying between them.

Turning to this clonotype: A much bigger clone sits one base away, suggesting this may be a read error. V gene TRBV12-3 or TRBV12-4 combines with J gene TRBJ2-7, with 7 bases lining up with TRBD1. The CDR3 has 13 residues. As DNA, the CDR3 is TGTGTCAGCAGTTCCGGGACAGTCAACGAGCAGTACTTC. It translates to CVSSSGTVNEQYF.

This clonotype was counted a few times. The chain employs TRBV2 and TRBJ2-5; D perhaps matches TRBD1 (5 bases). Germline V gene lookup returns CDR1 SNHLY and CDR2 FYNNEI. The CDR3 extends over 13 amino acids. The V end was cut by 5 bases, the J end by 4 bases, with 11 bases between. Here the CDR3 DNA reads TGTGCCAGCAGTCCAGGGTTTGGAGAGACCCAGTACTTC. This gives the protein CASSPGFGETQYF. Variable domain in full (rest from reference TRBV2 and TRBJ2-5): EPEVTQTPSHQVTQMGQEVILRCVPISNHLYFYWYRQILGQKVEFLVSFYNNEISEKSEIFDDQFSVERPDGSNFTLKIRSTKLEDSAMYFCASSPGFGETQYFGPGTRLLVL.

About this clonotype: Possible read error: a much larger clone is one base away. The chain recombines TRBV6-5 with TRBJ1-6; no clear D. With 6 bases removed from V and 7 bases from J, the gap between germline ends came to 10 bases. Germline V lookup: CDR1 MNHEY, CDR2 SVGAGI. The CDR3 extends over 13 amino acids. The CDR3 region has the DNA TGTGCCAGCAGCCAGAGAGGGAATTCACCCCTCCACTTT. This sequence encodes CASSQRGNSPLHF.

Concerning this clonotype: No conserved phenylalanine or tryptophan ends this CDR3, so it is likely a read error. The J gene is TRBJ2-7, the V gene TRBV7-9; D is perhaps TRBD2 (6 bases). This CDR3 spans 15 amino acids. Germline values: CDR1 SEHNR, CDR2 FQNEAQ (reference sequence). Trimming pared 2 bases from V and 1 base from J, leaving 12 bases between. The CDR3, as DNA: TGTGCCAGCAGCTTAAGTATGGCGGGGTCCTACGAGCAGTACCTC. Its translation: CASSLSMAGSYEQYL.

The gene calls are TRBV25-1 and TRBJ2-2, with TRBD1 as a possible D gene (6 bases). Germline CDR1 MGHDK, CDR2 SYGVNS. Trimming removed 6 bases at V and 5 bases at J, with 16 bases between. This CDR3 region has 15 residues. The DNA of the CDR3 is TGTGCCAGCAGGACGACAGGTCCCAAAACCGGGGAGCTGTTTTTT. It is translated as CASRTTGPKTGELFF.

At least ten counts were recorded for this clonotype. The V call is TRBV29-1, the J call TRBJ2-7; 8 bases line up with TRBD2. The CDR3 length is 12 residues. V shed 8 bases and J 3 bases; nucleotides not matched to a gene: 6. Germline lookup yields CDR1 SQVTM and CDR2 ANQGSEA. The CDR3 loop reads CSPLAANYEQYF. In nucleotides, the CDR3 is TGCAGCCCACTAGCGGCCAACTACGAGCAGTACTTC.

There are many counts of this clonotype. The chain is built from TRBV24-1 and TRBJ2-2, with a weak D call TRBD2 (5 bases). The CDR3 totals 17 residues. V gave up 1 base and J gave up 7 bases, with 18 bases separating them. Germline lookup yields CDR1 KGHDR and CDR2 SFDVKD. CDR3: CATSDFREGARIGELFF. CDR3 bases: TGTGCCACCAGTGATTTCCGAGAGGGAGCTAGGATCGGGGAGCTGTTTTTT.

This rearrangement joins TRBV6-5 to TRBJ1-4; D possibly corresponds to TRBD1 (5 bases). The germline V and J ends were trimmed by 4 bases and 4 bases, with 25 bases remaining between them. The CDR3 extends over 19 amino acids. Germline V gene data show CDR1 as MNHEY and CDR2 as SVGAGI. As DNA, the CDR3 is TGTGCCAGCAGTTTATCGACCCCGGGACTAGCGGGAATTAATGAAAAACTGTTTTTT. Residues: CASSLSTPGLAGINEKLFF.

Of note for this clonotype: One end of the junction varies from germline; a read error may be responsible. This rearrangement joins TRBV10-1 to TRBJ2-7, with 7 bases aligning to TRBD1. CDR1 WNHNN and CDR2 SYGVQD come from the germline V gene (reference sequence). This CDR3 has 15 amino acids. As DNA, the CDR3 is TGTGCCAGCAGCTCCTACAGTAGGGACAGCTACGAGCAGTACTTC. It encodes CASSSYSRDSYEQYF.